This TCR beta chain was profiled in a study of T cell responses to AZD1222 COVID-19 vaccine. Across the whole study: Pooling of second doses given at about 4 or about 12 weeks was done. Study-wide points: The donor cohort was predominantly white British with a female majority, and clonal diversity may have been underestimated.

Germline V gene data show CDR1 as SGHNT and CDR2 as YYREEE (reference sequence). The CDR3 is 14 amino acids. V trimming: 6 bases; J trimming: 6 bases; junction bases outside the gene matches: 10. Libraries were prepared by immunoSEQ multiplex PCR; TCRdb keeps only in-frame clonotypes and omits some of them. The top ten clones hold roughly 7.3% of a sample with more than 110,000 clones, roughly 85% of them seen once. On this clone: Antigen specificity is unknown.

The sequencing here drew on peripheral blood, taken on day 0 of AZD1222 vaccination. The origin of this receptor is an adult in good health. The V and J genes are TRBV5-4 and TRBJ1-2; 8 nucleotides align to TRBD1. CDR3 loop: CASTRTGGGDGYTF. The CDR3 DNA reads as TGTGCCAGCACGCGAACAGGGGGGGGCGATGGCTACACCTTC.